A single sample gave rise to the 21 T cell receptor beta chains below, sequenced in a study of cytomegalovirus exposure and HLA in healthy donors. Vbeta (60) and Jbeta (13) primers were used in the PCR. Measured with immunoSEQ multiplex PCR; TCRdb has only the in-frame clones, and not every one. This sample has 98,000 or so clones; almost 80% occur once, and the top ten carry 5.8%. Sequencing was performed on PBMCs. All receptors come from a man between 60 and 75 years old in good health and CMV-seropositive.

The chain employs TRBV11-3 and TRBJ2-5; a possible D gene is TRBD2 (5 bases). Germline V lookup: CDR1 SGHNT, CDR2 YENEEA. V lost 1 base, J lost 5 bases, and 8 bases lay in between. CDR3 size: 13 residues. The CDR3 region has the DNA TGTGCCAGCAGCTTAGCAGCGGCGGAGACCCAGTACTTC. This sequence encodes CASSLAAAETQYF.

This chain connects TRBV5-1 to TRBJ1-3; 8 nucleotides align to TRBD1. V gave up 4 bases and J gave up 4 bases; unmatched junction bases: 7. Germline loops: CDR1 SGHRS, CDR2 YFSETQ. The CDR3 is 15 amino acids. The CDR3 loop reads CASSPGGQVGNTIYF. CDR3 sequence (DNA): TGCGCCAGCAGCCCGGGGGGACAGGTCGGAAACACCATATATTTT. The full variable domain, completed using reference TRBV5-1 and TRBJ1-3, is KAGVTQTPRYLIKTRGQQVTLSCSPISGHRSVSWYQQTPGQGLQFLFEYFSETQRNKGNFPGRFSGRQFSNSRSEMNVSTLELGDSALYLCASSPGGQVGNTIYFGEGSWLTVV.

This clone was seen a handful of times. The chain recombines TRBV7-7 with TRBJ2-7; 10 nucleotides agree with TRBD1. CDR1 is SSHAT and CDR2 is FNYEAQ in the germline V gene (reference sequence). The CDR3 covers 13 residues. J lost 5 bases, V lost 3 bases, and 1 base had no gene match. The CDR3 nucleotides are TGTGCCAGCAGCTTGACAGGGGGCCACGAGCAGTACTTC. This sequence encodes CASSLTGGHEQYF.

V and J are TRBV2 and TRBJ1-2, with D perhaps matching TRBD1 (6 bases). The CDR3 is made up of 14 amino acids. Trimming removed 0 bases at V and 8 bases at J, with 13 bases between. Germline values: CDR1 SNHLY, CDR2 FYNNEI. The CDR3 DNA follows: TGTGCCAGCAGTGAAGCTGGCAGGGGCGGCGGCTACACCTTC. Its protein is CASSEAGRGGGYTF. Using reference TRBV2 and TRBJ1-2 for the parts outside the CDR3, the full variable domain is EPEVTQTPSHQVTQMGQEVILRCVPISNHLYFYWYRQILGQKVEFLVSFYNNEISEKSEIFDDQFSVERPDGSNFTLKIRSTKLEDSAMYFCASSEAGRGGGYTFGSGTRLTVV.

The chain uses TRBV5-1 and TRBJ1-2, with a weak D call TRBD1 (6 bases). Germline CDR1 is SGHRS and CDR2 is YFSETQ. The CDR3 covers 14 residues. Trimming pared 7 bases from V and 0 bases from J, leaving 13 bases between. The CDR3 loop is CASARDTANYGYTF. The CDR3 nucleotides are TGCGCCAGCGCCCGGGACACCGCTAACTATGGCTACACCTTC.

This clone was seen a few times. Here the CDR3 DNA reads TGTGCCAGCAGCTTAGGGACTGGGGGGGCCGGGGAGCTGTTTTTT. Its translation: CASSLGTGGAGELFF. The V call is TRBV11-3, the J call TRBJ2-2, with 7 positions matching TRBD2. The germline CDR1 and CDR2 sequences are SGHNT and YENEEA. The J segment lost 6 bases and the V segment lost 1 base, leaving 5 bases of the junction unmatched. The CDR3 consists of 15 residues.

This chain uses TRBV11-2 with TRBJ2-5, with 12 nucleotides matching TRBD2. Trimming removed 0 bases from V and 0 bases from J; junction bases left unmatched: 5. This CDR3 spans 18 amino acids. The germline gives CDR1 SGHAT, CDR2 FQNNGV. CDR3 in DNA: TGTGCCAGCAGCTTAGAGCGACTAGCGGGGGCGTACCAAGAGACCCAGTACTTC. Protein sequence: CASSLERLAGAYQETQYF.

The rearrangement links TRBV9 to TRBJ1-1, with 9 bases identical to TRBD1. Trimming removed 0 bases from V and 7 bases from J; junction bases left unmatched: 4. The CDR3 loop spans 14 amino acids. CDR1 and CDR2 from the germline V gene are SGDLS and YYNGEE. The CDR3 reads CASSVAGQGFEAFF. DNA for the CDR3: TGTGCCAGCAGCGTAGCGGGACAGGGCTTTGAAGCTTTCTTT.

V usage is TRBV7-8 and J usage is TRBJ1-4, with TRBD1 matching over 7 bases. The CDR3 sequence is 14 residues long. The V and J ends lost 5 bases and 7 bases, in that order; junction bases with no gene match: 7. CDR1 is SGHVS and CDR2 is FQNEAQ in the germline V gene. CDR3 in amino acids: CASSQGQRREKLFF. CDR3 sequence (DNA): TGTGCCAGCAGCCAGGGACAGCGTCGTGAAAAACTGTTTTTT.

The J gene is TRBJ1-5, the V gene TRBV30; 7 nucleotides line up with TRBD1. V gave up 1 base and J gave up 5 bases; unmatched junction bases: 2. Germline V gives CDR1 GTSNPN, CDR2 SVGIG (reference sequence). The CDR3 is 13 amino acids. The CDR3 nucleotides read TGTGCCTGGAGTGACAGGGGAGATCAGCCCCAGCATTTT. Translated, it gives CAWSDRGDQPQHF.

The chain uses TRBV4-1 and TRBJ1-5; the D gene is possibly TRBD1 (5 bases). CDR1 is MGHRA and CDR2 is YSYEKL in the germline V gene. Trimming left V 3 bases short and J 4 bases short, with 13 bases between. The CDR3 sequence is 15 residues long. The DNA of the CDR3 is TGCGCCAGCAGCCAGATGGAGGGGCGGAATCAGCCCCAGCATTTT. The encoded protein is CASSQMEGRNQPQHF.

The DNA of the CDR3 is TGTGCCATCAGCCCTAAGGACAGGGGATCCACTGAAGCTTTCTTT. Translation gives CAISPKDRGSTEAFF. The chain is built from TRBV10-3 and TRBJ1-1; 9 bases map to TRBD1. V lost 6 bases and J lost 4; bases outside the gene matches: 9. Germline V gives CDR1 ENHRY, CDR2 SYGVKD. There are 15 residues in the CDR3.

This clone showed up just a few times. CDR3 DNA sequence: TGTGCCAGCTCACCGATAGGACAGGGGAACGAGCAGTACTTC. Translated: CASSPIGQGNEQYF. V usage is TRBV18 and J usage is TRBJ2-7, with 9 bases identical to TRBD1. Germline-derived CDR1 and CDR2 are KGHSH and LQKENI. The CDR3 is made up of 14 amino acids. V trimming: 3 bases; J trimming: 5 bases; junction bases outside the gene matches: 5.

V is TRBV6-1 and J is TRBJ1-1, with D tentatively TRBD1 (5 bases). This CDR3 is built from 14 residues. Germline CDR1 MNHNS, CDR2 SASEGT. The V and J ends lost 8 bases and 0 bases respectively, with 13 bases between them. CDR3 DNA sequence: TGTGCCAGCGGCACAGGCTCCATGAACACTGAAGCTTTCTTT. This encodes CASGTGSMNTEAFF.

The V gene is TRBV4-1, the J gene TRBJ2-3; 7 bases fit TRBD2. Germline values: CDR1 MGHRA, CDR2 YSYEKL. The CDR3 has 12 residues. V shed 1 base, J shed 8 bases, and the junction held 0 bases outside the gene matches. The CDR3 DNA sequence: TGCGCCAGCAGCCAAGGGGGGGGTACGCAGTATTTT. Translated: CASSQGGGTQYF.

In its sample, this clone was seen many times. The genes are TRBV5-8 and TRBJ1-6; TRBD1 is a possible D gene (5 bases). The germline V gene encodes CDR1 SGHTS and CDR2 YDEGEE. The CDR3 is 15 amino acids. Trimming removed 2 bases at V and 7 bases at J, with 13 bases between. The CDR3, as DNA: TGTGCCAGCAGCTTCCTGACAGTGATGAATTCACCCCTCCACTTT. This translates into CASSFLTVMNSPLHF.

The CDR3: CASSLGQNNQPQHF. CDR3 DNA: TGTGCCAGCAGCTTAGGGCAGAACAATCAGCCCCAGCATTTT. V gene TRBV11-1 combines with J gene TRBJ1-5; D unresolved. The germline V gene encodes CDR1 SGHAT and CDR2 FQDESV (reference sequence). CDR3 length: 14 residues. V was pared by 1 base and J by 3 bases, with 7 bases between.

DNA for the CDR3: TGTGCCAGCAGCGTAGGGGCGGGGGAGGCCAGTGAGCAGTTCTTC. This gives the protein CASSVGAGEASEQFF. The V gene is TRBV9, the J gene TRBJ2-1; 7 bases agree with TRBD2. From germline, CDR1 is SGDLS and CDR2 YYNGEE. This CDR3 comprises 15 residues. J lost 9 bases, V lost 0 bases, and 9 bases had no gene match.

This clone came up a few times. The rearrangement joins TRBV5-6 to TRBJ2-7, with D perhaps matching TRBD1 (5 bases). This CDR3 comprises 15 residues. V lost 0 bases and J 2 bases, leaving 12 bases between the germline ends. From germline, CDR1 is SGHDT and CDR2 YYEEEE. CDR3 nucleotide sequence: TGTGCCAGCAGCTTGGTGGGCAGGGCGCCCTACGAGCAGTACTTC. Translating gives CASSLVGRAPYEQYF.

The chain links TRBV7-6 to TRBJ1-1; D perhaps matches TRBD1 (6 bases). Germline lookup yields CDR1 SGHVS and CDR2 FNYEAQ. Trimming removed 3 bases at V and 4 bases at J, with 6 bases between. The CDR3 has 12 residues. The DNA of the CDR3 is TGTGCCAGCAGCTTGGGGGCCACTGAAGCTTTCTTT. It yields the protein CASSLGATEAFF.

This rearrangement joins TRBV6-1 to TRBJ2-7, with 8 bases aligning to TRBD1. The CDR3 spans 16 residues. Per the germline V gene, CDR1 is MNHNS and CDR2 is SASEGT. The J segment lost 3 bases and the V segment lost 3 bases, leaving 10 bases of the junction unmatched. The CDR3 loop is CASSEVPGQDYYEQYF. The CDR3 nucleotides read TGTGCCAGCAGTGAGGTACCGGGACAGGATTACTACGAGCAGTACTTC.